These 27 T cell receptor beta chains were all obtained from the same sample, sequenced in a study of shared clonotypes between healthy human individuals (dated by TCRdb to 2018 to 2020). Libraries came from the immunoSEQ multiplex PCR assay. Here the immuneACCESS table is served through TCRdb, limited to in-frame sequences with V and J called. Missing clones are a known gap in these copies; in checked studies unresolved V genes cover under half, and the rest lacks a known reason. This sample has 550,000 to 750,000 clones in its table, and about 91% of those were observed once. Jointly, the top ten make up 24% of the sample. CD8 naive samples were CD45RO-negative cells positively selected for CCR7, giving a CD45RA+CCR7+ population that excluded TemRA cells. Specimen: naive CD8+ T cells sorted from blood. The cell subset or site label for this specimen denotes: CD45RA+CCR7+. Source of these receptors: a man aged 30 to 45 in good health.

The V gene is TRBV7-9, the J gene TRBJ2-5, with D perhaps matching TRBD1 or TRBD2 (5 bases each). This CDR3 is 15 amino acids long. V lost 1 base and J 2 bases, leaving 11 bases between the germline ends. Germline assignment: CDR1 SEHNR and CDR2 FQNEAQ (reference sequence). CDR3 amino acids: CASSLGTGPQETQYF. The CDR3 nucleotides are TGTGCCAGCAGCTTAGGGACGGGGCCGCAAGAGACCCAGTACTTC. Filled out from reference TRBV7-9 and TRBJ2-5, the complete variable domain reads DTGVSQNPRHKITKRGQNVTFRCDPISEHNRLYWYRQTLGQGPEFLTYFQNEAQLEKSRLLSDRFSAERPKGSFSTLEIQRTEQGDSAMYLCASSLGTGPQETQYFGPGTRLLVL.

V gene TRBV27 combines with J gene TRBJ2-7, with a tentative D call TRBD1 (7 bases). The CDR3 totals 14 residues. CDR1 and CDR2 from the germline V gene are MNHEY and SMNVEV (reference sequence). Trimming took 5 bases from V and 6 from J, leaving 17 bases between them. The CDR3: CASSDGSQGGEQYF. CDR3 sequence (DNA): TGTGCCAGCAGTGACGGGAGCCAGGGGGGCGAGCAGTACTTC.

This clone was seen once. The rearrangement uses TRBV2 and TRBJ1-1; TRBD1 might be the D (5 bases). In germline, CDR1 is SNHLY, CDR2 FYNNEI. The CDR3 length is 16 residues. Trimming removed 3 bases at V and 5 bases at J, with 19 bases between. This CDR3 reads CASSEWPTGGKTEAFF. CDR3 DNA: TGTGCCAGCAGTGAGTGGCCCACAGGAGGTAAAACTGAAGCTTTCTTT.

The chain employs TRBV18 and TRBJ1-2; 7 nucleotides line up with TRBD1. V was clipped by 2 bases and J by 3 bases; unmatched bases: 9. This CDR3 comprises 16 residues. Germline CDR1 is KGHSH and CDR2 is LQKENI. The chain's CDR3 is CASSPKRQGMDYGYTF. CDR3 DNA: TGTGCCAGCTCACCAAAACGACAGGGAATGGACTATGGCTACACCTTC.

A word on this clone: The same CDR3 arises from other DNA sequences in this sample as well. The chain carries TRBV27 and TRBJ2-1; D ambiguous. The CDR3 contains 12 residues. Germline assignment: CDR1 MNHEY and CDR2 SMNVEV (reference sequence). The V gene lost 6 bases and the J gene lost 8 bases, with 11 bases spanning the gap. The CDR3 loop is CASSNIGDEQFF. The CDR3 DNA reads TGTGCCAGCAGCAACATAGGTGATGAGCAGTTCTTC.

The J gene is TRBJ1-3, the V gene TRBV5-4; TRBD1 matches 7 bases. Germline-derived CDR1 and CDR2 are SGHNT and YYREEE (reference sequence). The CDR3 is 14 residues long. With 0 bases clipped from V and 6 bases from J, the junction kept 3 bases outside the gene matches. CDR3 sequence (DNA): TGTGCCAGCAGCTTGGCAGGGACAGCAAACACCATATATTTT. This translates into CASSLAGTANTIYF. The whole variable domain, remainder taken from reference TRBV5-4 and TRBJ1-3, is ETGVTQSPTHLIKTRGQQVTLRCSSQSGHNTVSWYQQALGQGPQFIFQYYREEENGRGNFPPRFSGLQFPNYSSELNVNALELDDSALYLCASSLAGTANTIYFGEGSWLTVV.

V usage is TRBV7-2 and J usage is TRBJ1-3, with 7 bases lining up with TRBD1. Per the germline V gene, CDR1 is SGHTA and CDR2 is FQGNSA. V gave up 5 bases and J gave up 3 bases; unmatched junction bases: 10. The CDR3 has 16 amino acids. The CDR3 region is CASSPTDRESGNTIYF. CDR3 in DNA: TGTGCCAGCAGCCCAACCGACAGGGAAAGTGGAAACACCATATATTTT.

The gene calls are TRBV29-1 and TRBJ1-1; weak D call: TRBD1 (5 bases). This CDR3 spans 11 amino acids. Per germline, CDR1 SQVTM and CDR2 ANQGSEA. V lost 4 bases and J 5 bases, leaving 8 bases between the germline ends. Here the CDR3 DNA reads TGCAGCGTTGGGGGGGGTACTGAAGCTTTCTTT. Amino acid sequence: CSVGGGTEAFF.

The genes are TRBV4-3 and TRBJ2-1, with D tentatively TRBD1 or TRBD2 (5 bases each). The germline CDR1 and CDR2 sequences are LGHNA and YSLEER. The CDR3 extends over 15 amino acids. The V end was cut by 0 bases, the J end by 2 bases, with 8 bases between. CDR3 DNA: TGCGCCAGCAGCCAAGAGGGGGTTACCTACAATGAGCAGTTCTTC. Residues: CASSQEGVTYNEQFF.

The chain uses TRBV5-1 and TRBJ2-4; TRBD1 matches at 8 bases. Germline trimming cut 3 bases from V and 1 base from J; bases unmatched to any gene: 6. Germline values: CDR1 SGHRS, CDR2 YFSETQ. The CDR3 loop spans 16 amino acids. CDR3 region: CASSSYRGEAKNIQYF. Here the CDR3 DNA reads TGCGCCAGCAGCTCCTACAGGGGGGAGGCCAAAAACATTCAGTACTTC.

V usage is TRBV10-2 and J usage is TRBJ1-2; D is ambiguous. CDR1 and CDR2 from the germline V gene are WSHSY and SAAADI. Trimming stripped 1 base from V and 5 bases from J, with 14 bases between. This CDR3 comprises 15 residues. CDR3 protein: CASSEYLAPRYGYTF. The DNA of the CDR3 is TGCGCCAGCAGTGAGTACCTCGCCCCGAGGTATGGCTACACCTTC.

The table lists this clone with a few counts. This specimen includes other DNA sequences encoding the same CDR3. This chain connects TRBV11-2 to TRBJ2-3; D not resolved. Germline V lookup: CDR1 SGHAT, CDR2 FQNNGV. CDR3 length: 12 amino acids. V was trimmed by 1 base and J by 5 bases, leaving 4 bases between them. In DNA, the CDR3 is TGTGCCAGCAGCTTAGGGGGAGATACGCAGTATTTT. Its protein is CASSLGGDTQYF.

The chain employs TRBV28 and TRBJ2-5, with 9 bases identical to TRBD1. This CDR3 comprises 14 residues. V was pared by 8 bases and J by 6 bases, with 10 bases of the junction left unmatched. Germline CDR1 and CDR2: MDHEN and SYDVKM. CDR3 sequence reads: CASGRDREGQTQYF. CDR3 nucleotides: TGTGCCAGCGGACGGGACAGGGAAGGTCAGACCCAGTACTTC.

This chain joins TRBV25-1 and TRBJ2-1, with 8 bases lining up with TRBD2. CDR3 size: 14 residues. Trimming took 7 bases from V and 0 from J; bases not matched to a gene: 2. The V gene's germline CDR1 is MGHDK and CDR2 SYGVNS. The CDR3 spells CASTAGGSYNEQFF. The CDR3 DNA reads TGTGCCAGCACGGCGGGAGGCTCCTACAATGAGCAGTTCTTC.

The rearrangement uses TRBV29-1 and TRBJ2-6; TRBD1 matches 8 bases. V lost 2 bases, J lost 2 bases, and 20 bases stayed unmatched. This CDR3 comprises 21 residues. CDR1 SQVTM and CDR2 ANQGSEA come from the germline V gene. CDR3 in DNA: TGCAGCGTTGAAACGGACGAAGAGACAGGGGAGATAATAGCTGGGGCCAACGTCCTGACTTTC. It translates to CSVETDEETGEIIAGANVLTF. Supplemented by reference TRBV29-1 and TRBJ2-6, the full variable domain reads SAVISQKPSRDICQRGTSLTIQCQVDSQVTMMFWYRQQPGQSLTLIATANQGSEATYESGFVIDKFPISRPNLTFSTLTVSNMSPEDSSIYLCSVETDEETGEIIAGANVLTFGAGSRLTVL.

The genes are TRBV2 and TRBJ2-3; the D call may be TRBD1 or TRBD2 (5 bases each). Trimming left V 4 bases short and J 6 bases short, with 14 bases between. From germline, CDR1 is SNHLY and CDR2 FYNNEI. The CDR3 loop spans 14 amino acids. CDR3 amino acids: CASSGGTDWDTQYF. In nucleotides, the CDR3 is TGTGCCAGCAGTGGGGGGACCGACTGGGATACGCAGTATTTT.

The chain is built from TRBV5-4 and TRBJ1-1, with TRBD1 matching over 7 bases. The J segment lost 6 bases and the V segment lost 4 bases, leaving 9 bases of the junction unmatched. The CDR3 is 14 residues long. CDR1 SGHNT and CDR2 YYREEE come from the germline V gene (reference sequence). The CDR3 loop reads CASSGQQGFAEAFF. CDR3 nucleotides: TGTGCCAGCAGCGGTCAACAGGGGTTCGCTGAAGCTTTCTTT. Full variable domain (remainder filled in from reference TRBV5-4 and TRBJ1-1): ETGVTQSPTHLIKTRGQQVTLRCSSQSGHNTVSWYQQALGQGPQFIFQYYREEENGRGNFPPRFSGLQFPNYSSELNVNALELDDSALYLCASSGQQGFAEAFFGQGTRLTVV.

The V gene is TRBV11-2, the J gene TRBJ1-4; no reliable D call. The germline CDR1 and CDR2 sequences are SGHAT and FQNNGV. Trimming pared 1 base from V and 5 bases from J, leaving 11 bases between. The CDR3 contains 15 residues. This chain's CDR3 is CASSLVVKGNEKLFF. As DNA, the CDR3 is TGTGCCAGCAGCTTAGTTGTAAAAGGGAATGAAAAACTGTTTTTT.

The chain recombines TRBV2 with TRBJ2-5, with 12 bases matching TRBD2. V dropped 3 bases and J dropped 1; count of bases not matched to a gene: 3. Germline CDR1 and CDR2: SNHLY and FYNNEI. There are 16 residues in the CDR3. CDR3 in amino acids: CASSEWTSGVQETQYF. The CDR3 DNA reads TGTGCCAGCAGTGAGTGGACTAGCGGGGTCCAAGAGACCCAGTACTTC. The full variable domain, in which reference TRBV2 and TRBJ2-5 provide the parts outside the CDR3, is EPEVTQTPSHQVTQMGQEVILRCVPISNHLYFYWYRQILGQKVEFLVSFYNNEISEKSEIFDDQFSVERPDGSNFTLKIRSTKLEDSAMYFCASSEWTSGVQETQYFGPGTRLLVL.

V usage is TRBV7-8 and J usage is TRBJ2-7, with D hard to call. This CDR3 has 13 amino acids. Germline V gene lookup returns CDR1 SGHVS and CDR2 FQNEAQ. Trimming took off 4 bases at V and 4 bases at J, with 11 bases between the two ends. For the CDR3, the DNA is TGTGCCAGCAGCTCGCCCCGGGTTTACGAGCAGTACTTC. Translating gives CASSSPRVYEQYF.

Note on this clone: A much larger clone differs from this one at a single base, so this may be a read error. The gene calls are TRBV7-6 and TRBJ2-6; D is undetermined. The CDR3 is 15 residues long. V was shortened by 5 bases and J by 0 bases, with 8 bases between the two germline ends. Looked up from germline, CDR1 is SGHVS and CDR2 is FNYEAQ. CDR3 DNA: TGTGCCAGCAGCCCCTACAGCTCTGGGGCCAACGTCCTGACTTTC. As protein: CASSPYSSGANVLTF.

This clone was found once. V and J are TRBV5-1 and TRBJ2-7, with 10 bases identical to TRBD1. V lost 1 base and J lost 7; bases outside the gene matches: 11. The CDR3 extends over 16 amino acids. The germline CDR1 and CDR2 sequences are SGHRS and YFSETQ. CDR3: CASSLYRDRGLKEQYF. For the CDR3, the DNA is TGCGCCAGCAGCTTGTACCGGGACAGGGGTTTGAAGGAGCAGTACTTC.

This clone was observed once. V is TRBV13 and J is TRBJ1-2, with D maybe TRBD1 (5 bases). This CDR3 is built from 14 residues. Germline values: CDR1 PRHDT, CDR2 FYEKMQ (reference sequence). Trimming took 1 base from V and 5 from J, leaving 11 bases between them. Written as DNA, the CDR3 is TGTGCCAGCAGCTTAGAGGGGAAAGCATATGGCTACACCTTC. Protein: CASSLEGKAYGYTF.

The gene calls are TRBV11-2 and TRBJ1-3, with TRBD1 identical over 9 bases. The CDR3 length is 17 residues. V gave up 1 base and J gave up 0 bases; unmatched junction bases: 4. Per germline, CDR1 SGHAT and CDR2 FQNNGV. CDR3 nucleotide sequence: TGTGCCAGCAGCTTAGGACGGACAGGGGACTCTGGAAACACCATATATTTT. Protein sequence: CASSLGRTGDSGNTIYF.

The CDR3 loop is CASTGGGRGANEQFF. For the CDR3, the DNA is TGTGCCAGCACGGGTGGGGGAAGGGGGGCCAATGAGCAGTTCTTC. The chain is built from TRBV2 and TRBJ2-1; either TRBD1 or TRBD2 may supply D (6 bases each). V gave up 7 bases and J gave up 6 bases, with 19 bases separating them. This CDR3 region has 15 residues. CDR1 and CDR2 from the germline V gene are SNHLY and FYNNEI.

The chain carries TRBV7-2 and TRBJ2-7, with 8 positions matching TRBD2. The ends lost 1 base at V and 6 bases at J; junction bases unmatched: 11. Germline CDR1 SGHTA, CDR2 FQGNSA. The CDR3 totals 16 residues. The CDR3 reads CASSLVQAQREIEQYF. CDR3 bases: TGTGCCAGCAGCTTAGTTCAGGCACAGCGGGAGATCGAGCAGTACTTC.

This chain links TRBV13 with TRBJ1-5, with no clear D. The V and J ends lost 0 bases and 9 bases respectively, with 12 bases between them. The CDR3 loop spans 14 amino acids. Looked up from germline, CDR1 is PRHDT and CDR2 is FYEKMQ (reference sequence). CDR3 in DNA: TGTGCCAGCAGCTTAGGGTTGCATTTAGGGCCCCAGCATTTT. Translated, it gives CASSLGLHLGPQHF.